Each of the 2 T cell receptor beta chains below was sequenced from the same sample in a study of patients and donors after allogeneic stem cell transplantation. TCRdb used MiXCR to reprocess the RT-PCR reads, holding one entry per CDR3 protein. The top ten clones hold 6.5% to 7.5% of a sample with hundreds of thousands of distinct CDR3 sequences, roughly 16% of them seen once. The sample was blood, either unsorted or a sorted T cell fraction (not recorded which). Receptors originate from a human donor who was either an allogeneic HSCT recipient or a stem cell or donor lymphocyte infusion donor (not recorded which). It is not recorded whose cells these are; they may come from a transplant donor.

A few counts support this clonotype. The chain combines TRBV7-6 with TRBJ1-4, with D unclear. Germline loops: CDR1 SGHVS, CDR2 FNYEAQ. The CDR3 loop spans 15 amino acids. Trimming stripped 5 bases from V and 8 bases from J, with 18 bases between. CDR3 region: CASSNPAGMEEKLFF. As DNA, the CDR3 is TGTGCCAGCAGCAATCCTGCGGGGATGGAGGAAAAACTGTTTTTT. Complete variable domain (other parts from reference TRBV7-6 and TRBJ1-4): GAGVSQSPRYKVTKRGQDVALRCDPISGHVSLYWYRQALGQGPEFLTYFNYEAQQDKSGLPNDRFSAERPEGSISTLTIQRTEQRDSAMYRCASSNPAGMEEKLFFGSGTQLSVL.

The V and J genes are TRBV20-1 and TRBJ1-6, with TRBD1 identical over 8 bases. Germline V lookup: CDR1 DFQATT, CDR2 SNEGSKA (reference sequence). V lost 4 bases, J lost 5 bases, and 7 bases stayed unmatched. This CDR3 comprises 15 residues. DNA for the CDR3: TGCAGTGCTACGGACAGGGTGCTGCATAATTCACCCCTCCACTTT. Its protein product is CSATDRVLHNSPLHF.